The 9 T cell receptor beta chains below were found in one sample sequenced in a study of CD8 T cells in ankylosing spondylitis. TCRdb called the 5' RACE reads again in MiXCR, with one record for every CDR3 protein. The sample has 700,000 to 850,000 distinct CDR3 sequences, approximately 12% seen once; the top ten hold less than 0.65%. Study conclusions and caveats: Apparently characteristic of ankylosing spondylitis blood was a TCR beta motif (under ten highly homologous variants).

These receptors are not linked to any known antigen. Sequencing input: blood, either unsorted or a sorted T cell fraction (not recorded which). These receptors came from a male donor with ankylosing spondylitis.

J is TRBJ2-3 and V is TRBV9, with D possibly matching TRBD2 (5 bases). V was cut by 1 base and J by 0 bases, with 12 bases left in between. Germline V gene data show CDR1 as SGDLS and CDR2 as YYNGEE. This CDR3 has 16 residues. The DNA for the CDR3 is TGTGCCAGCAGCGTATACGGGGATCCTAGCACAGATACGCAGTATTTT. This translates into CASSVYGDPSTDTQYF.

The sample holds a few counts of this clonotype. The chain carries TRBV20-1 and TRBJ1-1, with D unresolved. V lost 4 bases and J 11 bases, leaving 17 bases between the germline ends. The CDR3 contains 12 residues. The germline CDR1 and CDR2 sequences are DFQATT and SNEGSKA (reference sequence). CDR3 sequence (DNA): TGCAGTGCTACGGAGGGCCTTCTGGGGGCTTTCTTT. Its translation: CSATEGLLGAFF.

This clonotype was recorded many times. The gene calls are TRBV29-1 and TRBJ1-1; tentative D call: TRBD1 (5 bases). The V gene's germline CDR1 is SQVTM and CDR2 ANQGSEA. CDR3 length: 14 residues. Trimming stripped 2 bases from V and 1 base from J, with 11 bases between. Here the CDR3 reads CSVEPFDRNTEAFF. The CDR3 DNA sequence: TGCAGCGTTGAACCGTTCGACAGGAACACTGAAGCTTTCTTT.

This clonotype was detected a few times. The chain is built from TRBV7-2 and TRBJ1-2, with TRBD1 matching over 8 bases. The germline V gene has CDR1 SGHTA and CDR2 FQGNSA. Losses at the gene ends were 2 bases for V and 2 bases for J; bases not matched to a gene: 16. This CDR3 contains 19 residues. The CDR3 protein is CASSLTKTGQGNSNYGYTF. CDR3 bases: TGTGCCAGCAGCTTAACGAAAACAGGACAGGGAAATTCGAACTATGGCTACACCTTC.

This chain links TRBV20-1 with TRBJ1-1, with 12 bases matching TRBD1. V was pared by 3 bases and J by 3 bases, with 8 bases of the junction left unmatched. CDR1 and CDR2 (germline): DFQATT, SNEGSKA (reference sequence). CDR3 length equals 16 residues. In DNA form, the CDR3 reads TGCAGTGCTAGTCCCGGGACAGGGGGCTGGTACACTGAAGCTTTCTTT. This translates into CSASPGTGGWYTEAFF.

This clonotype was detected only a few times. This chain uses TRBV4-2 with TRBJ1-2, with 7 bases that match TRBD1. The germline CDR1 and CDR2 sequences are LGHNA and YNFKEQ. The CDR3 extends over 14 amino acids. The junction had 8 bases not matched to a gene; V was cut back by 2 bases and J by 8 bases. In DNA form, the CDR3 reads TGTGCCAGCAGCCAAAAACAGGGGACTGGCGGCTACACCTTC. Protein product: CASSQKQGTGGYTF.

The CDR3 DNA sequence: TGTGCCACCAGTGATTTTGGGCTAACAGGTACCGGGGAGCTGTTTTTT. It yields the protein CATSDFGLTGTGELFF. This chain joins TRBV24-1 and TRBJ2-2; D perhaps matches TRBD1 (5 bases). The ends were cut back, 1 base at V and 5 bases at J, with 13 bases in the middle. The CDR3 covers 16 residues. The germline gives CDR1 KGHDR, CDR2 SFDVKD.

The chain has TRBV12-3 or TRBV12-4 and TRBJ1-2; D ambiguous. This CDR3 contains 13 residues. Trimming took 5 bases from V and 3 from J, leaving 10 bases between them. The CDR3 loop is CASSIGPDYGYTF. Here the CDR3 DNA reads TGTGCCAGCAGTATAGGGCCAGACTATGGCTACACCTTC.

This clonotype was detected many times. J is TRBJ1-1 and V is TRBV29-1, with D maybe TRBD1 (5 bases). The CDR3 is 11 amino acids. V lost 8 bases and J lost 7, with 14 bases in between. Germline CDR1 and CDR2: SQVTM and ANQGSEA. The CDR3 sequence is CSHTGFGEAFF. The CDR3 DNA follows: TGCAGCCACACAGGATTCGGTGAAGCTTTCTTT.